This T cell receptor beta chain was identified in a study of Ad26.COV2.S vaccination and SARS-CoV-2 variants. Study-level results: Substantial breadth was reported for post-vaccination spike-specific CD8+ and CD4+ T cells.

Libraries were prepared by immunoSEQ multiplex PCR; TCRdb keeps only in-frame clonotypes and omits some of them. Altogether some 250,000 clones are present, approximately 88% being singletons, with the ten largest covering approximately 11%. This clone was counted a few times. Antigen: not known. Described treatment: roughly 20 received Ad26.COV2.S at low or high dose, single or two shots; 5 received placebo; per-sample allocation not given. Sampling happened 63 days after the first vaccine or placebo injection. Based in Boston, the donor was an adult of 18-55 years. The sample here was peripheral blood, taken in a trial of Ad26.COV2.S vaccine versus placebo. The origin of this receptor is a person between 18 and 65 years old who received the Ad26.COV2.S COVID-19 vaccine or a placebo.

The CDR3 DNA follows: TGTGCCAGCAGTGAGGGACGGATTAATCAGCCCCAGCATTTT. This codes for CASSEGRINQPQHF. V is TRBV6-1 and J is TRBJ1-5; D is perhaps TRBD1 (5 bases). V was clipped by 3 bases and J by 4 bases, with 10 bases between them. The germline V gene has CDR1 MNHNS and CDR2 SASEGT. The CDR3 covers 14 residues.